This TCR beta chain was identified during a study of blood T cell repertoires in COVID-19. The CDR3 extends over 13 amino acids. V was cut by 8 bases and J by 1 base, with 12 bases left in between. Generated by immunoSEQ multiplex PCR, the TCRdb table keeps only in-frame clones and is missing some. The data show 65,000 to 100,000 clones, approximately 86% seen once. The sample was peripheral blood. V and J are TRBV12-3 or TRBV12-4 and TRBJ2-7, with D possibly matching TRBD2 (5 bases). The receptor's source is a woman older than 75 with acute or convalescent COVID-19. In DNA form, the CDR3 reads TGTGCCAGCGGAGGCAGCGCTTCCTACGAGCAGTACTTC. Amino acids: CASGGSASYEQYF.